The clone carrying this T cell receptor beta chain showed up just once. The table came from immunoSEQ multiplex PCR; TCRdb's copy has only in-frame clones and leaves some out. The data contain 98,000 or so clones, approximately 91% of them singletons. This specimen belongs to a study of blood T cell repertoires in COVID-19. This CDR3 has 14 residues. Germline CDR1 SNHLY, CDR2 FYNNEI. Trimming removed 3 bases from V and 7 bases from J, with 13 bases in between. The sequencing sample was made of peripheral blood. This sequence was found in a man aged 55 to 70 with COVID-19, enrolled during active disease. This sequence joins TRBV2 and TRBJ2-1; D not certain. The CDR3 coding sequence is TGTGCCAGCAGTGAGTATGGGCAGGAAAATGAGCAGTTCTTC. It encodes CASSEYGQENEQFF.